The subject of this entry is one TCR beta chain. Trimming at V came to 2 bases and at J to 2 bases, leaving 14 bases not matched to a gene. Germline loops: CDR1 SGHVS, CDR2 FQNEAQ. This CDR3 has 19 amino acids. This entry comes from a study of cytomegalovirus exposure and HLA in healthy donors. The primer mix had 60 Vbeta and 13 Jbeta primers. Profiled with immunoSEQ multiplex PCR; TCRdb holds only in-frame clones, not every one. This repertoire comprises approximately 92,000 clones; its ten largest clones make up around 3.6%. The sequencing input was PBMCs. The V gene is TRBV7-8, the J gene TRBJ2-1; 8 bases are shared with TRBD1. The clonotype was recovered from a woman in her 30s in good health and CMV-seronegative. CDR3 sequence (DNA): TGTGCCAGCAGCTTATGGTCAGGGGGCTCGGTGGGGGCCTACAATGAGCAGTTCTTC. As protein: CASSLWSGGSVGAYNEQFF.